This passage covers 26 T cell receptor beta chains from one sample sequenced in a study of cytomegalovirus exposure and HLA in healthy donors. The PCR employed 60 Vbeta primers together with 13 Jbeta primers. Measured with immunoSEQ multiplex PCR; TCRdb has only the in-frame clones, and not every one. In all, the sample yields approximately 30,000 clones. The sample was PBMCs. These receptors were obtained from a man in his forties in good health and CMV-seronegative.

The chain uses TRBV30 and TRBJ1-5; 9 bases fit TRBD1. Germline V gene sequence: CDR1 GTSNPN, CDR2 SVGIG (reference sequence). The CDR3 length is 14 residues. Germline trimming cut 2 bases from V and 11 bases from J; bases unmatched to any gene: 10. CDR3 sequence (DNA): TGTGCCTGGAGTTCCGGGACAGGGCCCTGGACCCAGCATTTT. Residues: CAWSSGTGPWTQHF.

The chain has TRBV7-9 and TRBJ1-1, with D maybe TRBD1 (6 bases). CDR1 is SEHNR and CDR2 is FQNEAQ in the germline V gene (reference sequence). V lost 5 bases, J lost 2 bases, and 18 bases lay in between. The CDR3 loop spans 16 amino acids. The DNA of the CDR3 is TGTGCCAGCAGCCCACCAAGTCAGGGGCCCAACACTGAAGCTTTCTTT. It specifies CASSPPSQGPNTEAFF.

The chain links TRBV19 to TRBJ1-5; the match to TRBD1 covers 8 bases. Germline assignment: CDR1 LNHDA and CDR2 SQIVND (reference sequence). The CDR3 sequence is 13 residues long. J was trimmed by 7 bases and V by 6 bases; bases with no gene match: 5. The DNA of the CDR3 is TGTGCCAGTAGCGTGACAGGGGCCCAGCCCCAGCATTTT. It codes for CASSVTGAQPQHF.

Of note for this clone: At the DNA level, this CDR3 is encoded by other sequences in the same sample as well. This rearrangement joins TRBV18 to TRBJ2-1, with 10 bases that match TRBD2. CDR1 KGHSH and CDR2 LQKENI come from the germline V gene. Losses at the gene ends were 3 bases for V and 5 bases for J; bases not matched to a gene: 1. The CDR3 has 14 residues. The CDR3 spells CASSPGLADNEQFF. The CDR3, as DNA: TGTGCCAGCTCACCCGGACTAGCGGACAATGAGCAGTTCTTC.

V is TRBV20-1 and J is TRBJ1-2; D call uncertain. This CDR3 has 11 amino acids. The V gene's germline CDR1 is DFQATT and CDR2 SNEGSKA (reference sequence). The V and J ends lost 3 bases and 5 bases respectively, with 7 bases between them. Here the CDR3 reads CSASKEYGYTF. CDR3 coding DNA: TGCAGTGCTAGTAAGGAGTATGGCTACACCTTC.

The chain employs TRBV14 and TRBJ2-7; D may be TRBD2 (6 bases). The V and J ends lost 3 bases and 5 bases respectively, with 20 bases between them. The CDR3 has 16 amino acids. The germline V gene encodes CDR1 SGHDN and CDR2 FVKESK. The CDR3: CASSQAAYGRRDEQYF. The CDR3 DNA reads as TGTGCCAGCAGCCAGGCCGCCTATGGGAGGAGGGACGAGCAGTACTTC.

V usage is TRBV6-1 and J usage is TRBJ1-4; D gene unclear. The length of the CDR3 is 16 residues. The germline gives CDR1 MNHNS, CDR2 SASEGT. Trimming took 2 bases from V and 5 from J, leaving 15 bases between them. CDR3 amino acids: CASSENSAGLNEKLFF. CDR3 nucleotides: TGTGCCAGCAGTGAAAATTCGGCAGGCCTAAATGAAAAACTGTTTTTT.

CDR3 sequence (DNA): TGTGCCAGCAGTGAGACTAGCGGGAGGGCAGATACGCAGTATTTT. The encoded protein is CASSETSGRADTQYF. The chain couples TRBV6-4 to TRBJ2-3; TRBD2 agrees at 14 bases. Germline V gene data show CDR1 as MRHNA and CDR2 as SNTAGT. CDR3 length: 15 amino acids. V shed 3 bases and J 4 bases; nucleotides not matched to a gene: 0.

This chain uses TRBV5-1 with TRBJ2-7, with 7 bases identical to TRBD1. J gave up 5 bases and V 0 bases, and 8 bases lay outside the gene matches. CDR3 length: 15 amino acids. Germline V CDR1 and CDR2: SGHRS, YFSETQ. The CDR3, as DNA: TGCGCCAGCAGCTTGGTCGGACAGGTCGCCGACGAGCAGTACTTC. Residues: CASSLVGQVADEQYF.

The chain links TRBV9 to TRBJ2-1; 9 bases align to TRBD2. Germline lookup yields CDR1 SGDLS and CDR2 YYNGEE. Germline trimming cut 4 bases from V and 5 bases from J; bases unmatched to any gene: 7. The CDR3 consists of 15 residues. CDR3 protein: CASSPRLADNNEQFF. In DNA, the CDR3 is TGTGCCAGCAGCCCCCGACTAGCGGACAACAATGAGCAGTTCTTC.

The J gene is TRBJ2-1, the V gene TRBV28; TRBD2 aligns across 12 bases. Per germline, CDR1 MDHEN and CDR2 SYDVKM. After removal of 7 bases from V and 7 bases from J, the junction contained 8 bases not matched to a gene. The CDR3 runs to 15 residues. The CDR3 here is CASTLTSGRVNEQFF. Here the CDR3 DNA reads TGTGCCAGCACCCTGACTAGCGGGAGAGTAAATGAGCAGTTCTTC.

In nucleotides, the CDR3 is TGTGCCAGCAGCTGGGGGACAGCCCGTCCATACACCTTC. This translates into CASSWGTARPYTF. The chain has TRBV7-8 and TRBJ1-2; TRBD1 aligns across 7 bases. CDR3 length equals 13 residues. Per the germline V gene, CDR1 is SGHVS and CDR2 is FQNEAQ. The junction had 10 bases not matched to a gene; V was cut back by 4 bases and J by 11 bases.

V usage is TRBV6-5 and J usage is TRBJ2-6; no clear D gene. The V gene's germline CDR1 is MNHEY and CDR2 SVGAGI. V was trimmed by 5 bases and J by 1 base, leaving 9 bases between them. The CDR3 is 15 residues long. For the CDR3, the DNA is TGTGCCAGCAGTGGCCGAAGTTCTGGGGCCAACGTCCTGACTTTC. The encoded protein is CASSGRSSGANVLTF.

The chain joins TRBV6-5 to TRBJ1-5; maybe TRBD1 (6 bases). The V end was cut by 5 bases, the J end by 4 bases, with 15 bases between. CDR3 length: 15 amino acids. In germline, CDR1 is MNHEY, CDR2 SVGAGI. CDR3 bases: TGTGCCAGCAGTGGTTCCCAGGGGTTGAATCAGCCCCAGCATTTT. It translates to CASSGSQGLNQPQHF.

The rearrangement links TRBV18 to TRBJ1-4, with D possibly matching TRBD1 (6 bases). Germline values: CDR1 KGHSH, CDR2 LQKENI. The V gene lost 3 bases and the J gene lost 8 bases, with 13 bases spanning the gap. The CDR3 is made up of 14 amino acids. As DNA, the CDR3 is TGTGCCAGCTCACCGAACAGGGTCGGAGAAAAACTGTTTTTT. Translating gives CASSPNRVGEKLFF.

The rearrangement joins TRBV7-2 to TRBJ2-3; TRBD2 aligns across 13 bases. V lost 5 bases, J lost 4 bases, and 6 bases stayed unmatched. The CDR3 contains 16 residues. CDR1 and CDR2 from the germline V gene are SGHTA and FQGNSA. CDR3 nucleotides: TGTGCCAGCAGCCCACTAGCGGGAGGGCCGGCAGATACGCAGTATTTT. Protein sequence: CASSPLAGGPADTQYF.

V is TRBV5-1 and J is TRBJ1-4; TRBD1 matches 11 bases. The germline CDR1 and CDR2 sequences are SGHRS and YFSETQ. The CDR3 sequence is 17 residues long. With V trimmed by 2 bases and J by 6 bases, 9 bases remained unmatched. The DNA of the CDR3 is TGCGCCAGCAGCTTCGCCGGGACAGGGGGGGAGGATGAAAAACTGTTTTTT. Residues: CASSFAGTGGEDEKLFF.

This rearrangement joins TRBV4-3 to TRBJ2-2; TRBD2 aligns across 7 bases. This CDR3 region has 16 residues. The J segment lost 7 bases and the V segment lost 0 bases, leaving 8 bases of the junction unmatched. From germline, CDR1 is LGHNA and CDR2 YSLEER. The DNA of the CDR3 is TGCGCCAGCAGCCAAGAAGAGGGAGGGCCGTTCGGGGAGCTGTTTTTT. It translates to CASSQEEGGPFGELFF.

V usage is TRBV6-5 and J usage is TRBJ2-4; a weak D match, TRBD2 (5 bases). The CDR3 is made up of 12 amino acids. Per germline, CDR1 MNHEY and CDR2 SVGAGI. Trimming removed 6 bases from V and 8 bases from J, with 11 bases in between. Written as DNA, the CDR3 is TGTGCCAGCAGCCCCGACGGGGACATTCAGTACTTC. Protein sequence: CASSPDGDIQYF.

The CDR3 nucleotides read TGTGCCAGCAGGGACAGGGTAAGCAATCAGCCCCAGCATTTT. Translating it yields CASRDRVSNQPQHF. The chain uses TRBV2 and TRBJ1-5; 8 bases are shared with TRBD1. Germline CDR1 is SNHLY and CDR2 is FYNNEI. The CDR3 runs to 14 residues. The junction had 2 bases not matched to a gene; V was cut back by 6 bases and J by 1 base.

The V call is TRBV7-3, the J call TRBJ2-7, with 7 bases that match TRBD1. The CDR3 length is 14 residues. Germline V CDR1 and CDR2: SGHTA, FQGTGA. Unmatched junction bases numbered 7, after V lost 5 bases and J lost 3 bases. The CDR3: CASSPTGDSYEQYF. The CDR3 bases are TGTGCCAGCAGCCCTACCGGGGACAGCTACGAGCAGTACTTC.

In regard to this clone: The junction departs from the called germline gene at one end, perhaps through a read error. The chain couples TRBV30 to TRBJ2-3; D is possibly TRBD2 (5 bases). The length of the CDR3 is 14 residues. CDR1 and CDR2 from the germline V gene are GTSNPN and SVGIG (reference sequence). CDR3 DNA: TGTGCCTGGAGTGTATCCCTAGCAGGAGATAAGCAGTATTTT. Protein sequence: CAWSVSLAGDKQYF.

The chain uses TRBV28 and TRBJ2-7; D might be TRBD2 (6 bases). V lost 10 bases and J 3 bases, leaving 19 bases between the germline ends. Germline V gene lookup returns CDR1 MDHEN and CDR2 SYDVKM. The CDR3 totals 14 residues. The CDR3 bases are TGTGCCATCGCAACTACGGGAGTTCTCTACGAGCAGTACTTC. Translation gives CAIATTGVLYEQYF.

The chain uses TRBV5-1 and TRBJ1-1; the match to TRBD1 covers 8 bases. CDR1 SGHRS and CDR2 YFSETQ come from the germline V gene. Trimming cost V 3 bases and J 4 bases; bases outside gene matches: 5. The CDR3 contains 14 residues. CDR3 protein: CASSSQGGGTEAFF. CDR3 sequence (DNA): TGCGCCAGCAGCTCACAGGGGGGGGGCACTGAAGCTTTCTTT.

CDR3 amino acids: CASSLDSKTGGRNGYTF. The CDR3 nucleotides read TGTGCCAGCAGCTTAGATAGTAAAACAGGGGGAAGAAATGGCTACACCTTC. The rearrangement joins TRBV11-3 to TRBJ1-2, with 8 bases that match TRBD1. This CDR3 spans 17 amino acids. V trimming: 0 bases; J trimming: 6 bases; junction bases outside the gene matches: 12. Germline loops: CDR1 SGHNT, CDR2 YENEEA.

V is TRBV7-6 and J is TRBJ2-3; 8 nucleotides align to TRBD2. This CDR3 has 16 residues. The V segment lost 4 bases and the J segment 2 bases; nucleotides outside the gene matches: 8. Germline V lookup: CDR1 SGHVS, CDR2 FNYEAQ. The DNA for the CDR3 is TGTGCCAGCAGCTCCCTTGGGCGGGAGGCCACAGATACGCAGTATTTT. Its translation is CASSSLGREATDTQYF.